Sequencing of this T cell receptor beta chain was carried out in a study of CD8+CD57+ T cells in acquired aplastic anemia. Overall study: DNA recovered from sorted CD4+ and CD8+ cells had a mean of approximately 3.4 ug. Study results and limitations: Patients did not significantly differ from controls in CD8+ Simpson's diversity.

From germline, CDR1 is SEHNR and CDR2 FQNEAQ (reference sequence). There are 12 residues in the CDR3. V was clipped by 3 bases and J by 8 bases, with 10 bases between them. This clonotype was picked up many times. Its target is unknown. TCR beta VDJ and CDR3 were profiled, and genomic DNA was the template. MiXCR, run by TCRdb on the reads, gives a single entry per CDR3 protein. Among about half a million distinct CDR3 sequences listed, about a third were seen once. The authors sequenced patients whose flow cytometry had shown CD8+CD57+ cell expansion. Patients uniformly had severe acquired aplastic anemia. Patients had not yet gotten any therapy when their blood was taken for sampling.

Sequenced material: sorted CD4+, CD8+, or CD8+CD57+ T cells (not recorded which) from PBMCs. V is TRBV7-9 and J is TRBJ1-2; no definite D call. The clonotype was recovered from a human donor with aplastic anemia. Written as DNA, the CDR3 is TGTGCCAGCAGCTTCGGGTATGAGGGCTACACCTTC. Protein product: CASSFGYEGYTF. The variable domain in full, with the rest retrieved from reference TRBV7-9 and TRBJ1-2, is DTGVSQNPRHKITKRGQNVTFRCDPISEHNRLYWYRQTLGQGPEFLTYFQNEAQLEKSRLLSDRFSAERPKGSFSTLEIQRTEQGDSAMYLCASSFGYEGYTFGSGTRLTVV.